This TCR beta chain is from a study of blood T cell repertoires in COVID-19. Study-wide background: Samples of COVID-19 (acute and convalescent) were obtained from the United States, Italy and Spain. Sources were T cells, B-cell-depleted T cells, or PBMCs; the material itself was cDNA or gDNA.

V was clipped by 0 bases and J by 3 bases, with 9 bases between them. The V gene's germline CDR1 is MNHEY and CDR2 SVGAGI. CDR3 size: 15 residues. As handled by the study authors: Amplification of reference gene primers was used by the study to estimate nucleated cell counts. Only in-frame clones appear in the TCRdb table, and some are missing; sequencing was by immunoSEQ multiplex PCR. D and trimming come from the DNA, and the V and J calls and clone size come from that table. The sample includes some 390,000 clones, about 91% seen only once; the top ten take approximately 1.5%. The sequencing sample was made of peripheral blood. This TCR came from a woman aged 35 to 49 with COVID-19, enrolled during active disease. The chain couples TRBV6-5 to TRBJ1-3, with D perhaps TRBD1 (5 bases). Written as DNA, the CDR3 is TGTGCCAGCAGTTACTCGCCAGGGTATGGAAACACCATATATTTT. It yields the protein CASSYSPGYGNTIYF.